The 9 T cell receptor beta chains below all came from one sample that was sequenced in a study of glioma-infiltrating T cells. Using RNA template, CDR3s of TCR alpha and beta were amplified with iRepertoire arm-PCR. A single record per CDR3 protein comes from TCRdb applying MiXCR to the multiplex PCR reads. The sample consists of about 93,000 distinct CDR3 sequences, roughly 40% of them appearing once. Source material: glioma tissue, nonneoplastic brain tissue, or PBMCs (not recorded which). The receptors were sampled from a human donor with low-grade glioma or glioblastoma, undergoing nonglioma brain surgery, or in good health (not recorded which).

V gene TRBV5-1 combines with J gene TRBJ2-1; perhaps TRBD2 as D (7 bases). Germline lookup yields CDR1 SGHRS and CDR2 YFSETQ. The CDR3 covers 17 residues. V shed 2 bases and J shed 4 bases, with 19 bases lying between them. The CDR3 region has the DNA TGCGCCAGCAGCTTCGACGTTCCGGGGGGCAGGTACAATGAGCAGTTCTTC. This translates into CASSFDVPGGRYNEQFF.

With regard to this clonotype: A read error is likely, as this CDR3 ends without the conserved phenylalanine or tryptophan. The chain has TRBV6-4 and TRBJ2-1, with 10 positions matching TRBD2. CDR1 and CDR2 from the germline V gene are MRHNA and SNTAGT. The trim removed 3 bases at V and 10 bases at J, leaving 6 bases unmatched. The CDR3 sequence is 14 residues long. CDR3 coding DNA: TGTGCCAGCAGTGATAGTAGCGGGGGGCCCGAGCAGTTCCTC. It translates to CASSDSSGGPEQFL.

The table lists this clonotype with a few counts. A much larger clone sits a single nucleotide away, making a read error possible. The CDR3 here is CAGRTPGQGAYGYTF. The CDR3 DNA follows: TGTGCCGGTAGGACCCCGGGACAGGGGGCGTATGGCTACACCTTC. This sequence joins TRBV19 and TRBJ1-2; TRBD1 agrees at 12 bases. This CDR3 contains 15 residues. Per germline, CDR1 LNHDA and CDR2 SQIVND (reference sequence).

This clonotype showed up many times. The chain is built from TRBV18 and TRBJ2-5, with 9 bases matching TRBD2. J was trimmed by 0 bases and V by 2 bases; bases with no gene match: 4. CDR1 KGHSH and CDR2 LQKENI come from the germline V gene. The length of the CDR3 is 16 residues. In DNA, the CDR3 is TGTGCCAGCTCACCAGCGGCTAGCGGGAACCAAGAGACCCAGTACTTC. Encoded protein: CASSPAASGNQETQYF. Together with reference TRBV18 and TRBJ2-5, the CDR3 gives the full variable domain: NAGVMQNPRHLVRRRGQEARLRCSPMKGHSHVYWYRQLPEEGLKFMVYLQKENIIDESGMPKERFSAEFPKEGPSILRIQQVVRGDSAAYFCASSPAASGNQETQYFGPGTRLLVL.

This clonotype was observed many times. This chain connects TRBV20-1 to TRBJ1-1; a possible D gene is TRBD1 (6 bases). The CDR3 length is 14 residues. Germline V gene sequence: CDR1 DFQATT, CDR2 SNEGSKA (reference sequence). Trimming left V 3 bases short and J 1 base short, with 12 bases between. CDR3 in DNA: TGCAGTGCTAGCCCGGGACACCAGAACACTGAAGCTTTCTTT. It translates to CSASPGHQNTEAFF.

This clonotype has ten or more counts. CDR3 in amino acids: CSALLAVYLETQYF. In DNA, the CDR3 is TGCAGTGCTCTCCTAGCGGTATATCTAGAGACCCAGTACTTC. The chain couples TRBV20-1 to TRBJ2-5; 7 bases are a match to TRBD2. V lost 5 bases to trimming and J lost 4 bases; unmatched junction nucleotides: 10. Germline CDR1 is DFQATT and CDR2 is SNEGSKA (reference sequence). This CDR3 is 14 amino acids long.

This clonotype was seen ten or more times. A much larger clone sits a single nucleotide away, making a read error possible. The chain carries TRBV6-1 and TRBJ1-1; D is uncertain. V was shortened by 9 bases and J by 8 bases, with 25 bases between the two germline ends. This CDR3 has 15 amino acids. Per the germline V gene, CDR1 is MNHNS and CDR2 is SASEGT. The CDR3: CASTEARVFNPEAFF. The CDR3 nucleotides are TGTGCCAGTACTGAGGCGAGGGTATTTAACCCGGAAGCTTTCTTT.

This clonotype was seen ten or more times. The J gene is TRBJ2-7, the V gene TRBV16; D is unresolved. V shed 0 bases and J shed 6 bases, with 9 bases lying between them. This CDR3 has 13 residues. Germline V gives CDR1 KGHSY, CDR2 FQNENV. CDR3 sequence: CASSQSTNSEQYF. The CDR3, as DNA: TGTGCCAGCAGCCAATCTACAAATTCCGAGCAGTACTTC.

This clonotype was seen once. The junction and the germline gene differ at one end; a read error may be behind it. The chain recombines TRBV19 with TRBJ2-2, with D possibly being TRBD2 (7 bases). Germline values: CDR1 LNHDA, CDR2 SQIVND (reference sequence). The CDR3 loop spans 14 amino acids. The CDR3 sequence is CASKGLVGTGGLLF. CDR3 coding DNA: TGTGCCAGTAAGGGGTTAGTAGGCACCGGGGGGCTGCTTTTT.